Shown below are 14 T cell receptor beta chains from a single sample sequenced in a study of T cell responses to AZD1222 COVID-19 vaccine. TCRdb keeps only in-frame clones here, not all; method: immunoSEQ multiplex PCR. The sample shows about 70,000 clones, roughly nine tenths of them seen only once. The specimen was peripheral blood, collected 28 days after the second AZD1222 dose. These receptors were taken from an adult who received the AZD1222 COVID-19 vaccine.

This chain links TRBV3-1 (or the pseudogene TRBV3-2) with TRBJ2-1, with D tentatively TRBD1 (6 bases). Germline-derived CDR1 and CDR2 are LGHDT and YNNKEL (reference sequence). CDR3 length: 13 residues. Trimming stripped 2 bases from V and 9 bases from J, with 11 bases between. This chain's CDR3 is CASSQNRRGEQFF. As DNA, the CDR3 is TGTGCCAGCAGCCAAAACCGCAGGGGTGAGCAGTTCTTC.

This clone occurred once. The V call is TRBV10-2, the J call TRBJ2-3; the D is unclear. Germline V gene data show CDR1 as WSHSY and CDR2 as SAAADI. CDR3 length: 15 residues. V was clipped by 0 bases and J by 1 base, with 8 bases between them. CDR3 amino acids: CASSESTRGTDTQYF. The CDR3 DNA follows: TGCGCCAGCAGTGAGTCGACTCGAGGCACAGATACGCAGTATTTT.

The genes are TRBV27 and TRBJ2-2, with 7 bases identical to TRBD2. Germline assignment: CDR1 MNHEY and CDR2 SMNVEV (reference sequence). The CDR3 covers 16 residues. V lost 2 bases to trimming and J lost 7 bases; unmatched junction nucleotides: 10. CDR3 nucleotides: TGTGCCAGCAGTTTAGGGGGAGGGCCATCGGGCGGGGAGCTGTTTTTT. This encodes CASSLGGGPSGGELFF.

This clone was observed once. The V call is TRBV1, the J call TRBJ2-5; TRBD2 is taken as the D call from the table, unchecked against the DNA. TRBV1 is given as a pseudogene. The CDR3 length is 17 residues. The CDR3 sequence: CTSSQAGLAGELGTQYF. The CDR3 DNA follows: TGCACCAGCAGCCAAGCTGGGCTAGCGGGAGAGCTAGGGACCCAGTACTTC.

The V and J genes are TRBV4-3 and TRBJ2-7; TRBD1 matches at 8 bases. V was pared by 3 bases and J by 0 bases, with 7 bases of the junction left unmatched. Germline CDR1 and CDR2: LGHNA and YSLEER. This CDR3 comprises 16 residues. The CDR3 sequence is CASSHDRTGSSYEQYF. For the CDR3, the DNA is TGCGCCAGCAGCCACGATCGGACAGGGAGCTCCTACGAGCAGTACTTC.

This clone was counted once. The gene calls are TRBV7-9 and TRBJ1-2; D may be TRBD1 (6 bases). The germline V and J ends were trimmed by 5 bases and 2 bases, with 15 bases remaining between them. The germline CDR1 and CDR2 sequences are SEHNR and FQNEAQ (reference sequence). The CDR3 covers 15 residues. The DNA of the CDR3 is TGTGCCAGCAGCCTAGGGCGCACAGGGAACTATGGCTACACCTTC. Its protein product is CASSLGRTGNYGYTF.

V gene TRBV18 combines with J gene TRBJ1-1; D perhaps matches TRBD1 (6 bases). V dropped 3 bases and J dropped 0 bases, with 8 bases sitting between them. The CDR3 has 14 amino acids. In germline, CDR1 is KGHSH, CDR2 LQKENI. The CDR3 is CASSPGHMNTEAFF. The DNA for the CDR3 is TGTGCCAGCTCACCGGGACACATGAACACTGAAGCTTTCTTT.

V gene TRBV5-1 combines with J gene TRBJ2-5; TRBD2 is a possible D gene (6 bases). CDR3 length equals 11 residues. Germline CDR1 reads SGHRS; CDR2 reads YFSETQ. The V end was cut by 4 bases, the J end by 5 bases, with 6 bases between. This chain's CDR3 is CASSREETQYF. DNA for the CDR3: TGCGCCAGCAGCCGGGAGGAGACCCAGTACTTC.

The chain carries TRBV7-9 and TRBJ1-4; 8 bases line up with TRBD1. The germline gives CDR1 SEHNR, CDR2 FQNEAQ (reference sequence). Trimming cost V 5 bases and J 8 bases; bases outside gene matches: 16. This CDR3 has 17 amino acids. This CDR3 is CASSKGSGDRGREKLFF. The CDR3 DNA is TGTGCCAGCAGCAAAGGTTCGGGAGACAGGGGTAGGGAAAAACTGTTTTTT.

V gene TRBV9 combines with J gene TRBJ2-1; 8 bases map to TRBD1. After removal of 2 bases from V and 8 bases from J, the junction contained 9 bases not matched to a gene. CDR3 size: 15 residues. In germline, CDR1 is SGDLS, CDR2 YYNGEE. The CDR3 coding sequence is TGTGCCAGCAGCGTGGCACAGGGGGAGTGGGATGAGCAGTTCTTC. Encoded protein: CASSVAQGEWDEQFF.

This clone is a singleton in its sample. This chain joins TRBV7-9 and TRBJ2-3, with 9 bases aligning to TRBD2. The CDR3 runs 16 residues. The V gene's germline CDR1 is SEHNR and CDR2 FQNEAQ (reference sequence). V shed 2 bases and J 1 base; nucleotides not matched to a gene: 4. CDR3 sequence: CASSLSRTSGTDTQYF. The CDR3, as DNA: TGTGCCAGCAGCTTATCAAGGACTAGCGGCACAGATACGCAGTATTTT.

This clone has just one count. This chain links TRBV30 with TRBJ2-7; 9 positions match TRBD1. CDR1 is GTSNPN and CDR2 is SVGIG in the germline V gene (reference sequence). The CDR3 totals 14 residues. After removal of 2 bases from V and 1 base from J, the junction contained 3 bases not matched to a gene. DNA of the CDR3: TGTGCCTGGAGTTCCGGGACAGGGTCCTACGAGCAGTACTTC. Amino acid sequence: CAWSSGTGSYEQYF.

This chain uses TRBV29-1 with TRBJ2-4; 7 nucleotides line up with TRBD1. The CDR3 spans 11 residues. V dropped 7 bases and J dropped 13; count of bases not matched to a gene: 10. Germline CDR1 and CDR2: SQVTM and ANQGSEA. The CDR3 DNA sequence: TGCAGCGCCCGGACAGGACAAGAGCAGTACTTC. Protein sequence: CSARTGQEQYF.

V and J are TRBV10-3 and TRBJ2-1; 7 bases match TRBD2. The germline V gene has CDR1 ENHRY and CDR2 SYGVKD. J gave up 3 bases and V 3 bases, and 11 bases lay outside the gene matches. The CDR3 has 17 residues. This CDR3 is CAISDSGGGKNYNEQFF. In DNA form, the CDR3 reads TGTGCCATCAGTGACAGTGGGGGGGGAAAGAACTACAATGAGCAGTTCTTC.